This T cell receptor (beta chain) was recovered during a study of OX40 agonist ivuxolimab in advanced cancers. Data came from immunoSEQ multiplex PCR; TCRdb stores just in-frame clones and leaves some out. The repertoire holds 35,000 to 40,000 clones, with about 82% as singletons. This receptor was taken from an adult with an advanced solid tumor such as melanoma, head and neck, liver or kidney cancer. Source: CD4+ or CD8+ T cells sorted from blood, taken in a trial of the OX40 agonist ivuxolimab.

The CDR3 DNA is TGTGCCAGCAGCTTAAATCCTACCCGCACAGATACGCAGTATTTT. This gives the protein CASSLNPTRTDTQYF. The V call is TRBV7-3, the J call TRBJ2-3; the D is unclear. The V gene's germline CDR1 is SGHTA and CDR2 FQGTGA. The V end was cut by 1 base, the J end by 1 base, with 9 bases between. The CDR3 is 15 amino acids.